These T cell receptor beta chains were read from a single sample in a study of blood T cell repertoires in COVID-19. Clones were read by immunoSEQ multiplex PCR, and TCRdb kept only the in-frame ones, dropping some. Of 68,000 or so clones in the sample, approximately 80% were seen once. Sample: peripheral blood. The receptors were sampled from a human donor in a cohort sampled during active COVID-19. CDR3s include the opening cysteine and the closing phenylalanine or tryptophan. The D gene is left open where the match is weak. Some rows have no size entry. The others give once, few or many, or a class for an expanded clone.

V	J	D	size	CDR3	DNA
TRBV24-1	TRBJ2-3	NA	NA	CATSLGDTQYF	TGTGCCACCAGTCTCGGGGATACGCAGTATTTT
TRBV19	TRBJ2-3	NA	NA	CASSIKASRVTSTDTQYF	TGTGCCAGTAGTATTAAGGCGTCGAGGGTCACTAGCACAGATACGCAGTATTTT
TRBV7-9	TRBJ2-3	TRBD2	NA	CASSLGTSRAPTDTQYF	TGTGCCAGCAGCTTGGGGACTAGCCGGGCCCCTACAGATACGCAGTATTTT
TRBV7-2	TRBJ2-5	TRBD2	NA	CASSLVSGGIGSQETQYF	TGTGCCAGCAGCTTAGTTAGCGGGGGAATCGGATCTCAAGAGACCCAGTACTTC
TRBV3-1/TRBV3-2	TRBJ2-3	NA	NA	CASSPLQDTDTQYF	TGTGCCAGCAGCCCCCTCCAGGACACAGATACGCAGTATTTT
TRBV6-2/TRBV6-3	TRBJ2-3	TRBD2	NA	CASSYPAGASTDTQYF	TGTGCCAGCAGTTACCCAGCGGGAGCCTCCACAGATACGCAGTATTTT
TRBV30	TRBJ1-5	NA	NA	CAWSGSNQPQHF	TGTGCCTGGTCGGGTAGCAATCAGCCCCAGCATTTT
TRBV12-3/TRBV12-4	TRBJ1-1	TRBD1	NA	CASSFRGGWAFF	TGTGCCAGCAGTTTTAGAGGGGGCTGGGCTTTCTTT
TRBV10-3	TRBJ2-3	TRBD2	NA	CAISAAGDTDTQYF	TGTGCCATCAGTGCGGCGGGAGACACAGATACGCAGTATTTT
TRBV5-1	TRBJ2-7	NA	NA	CASSSGLPTGEQYF	TGCGCCAGCAGCTCGGGGTTGCCCACGGGCGAGCAGTACTTC
TRBV19	TRBJ1-4	NA	NA	CASSHPGRGETNEKLFF	TGTGCCAGTAGCCACCCGGGCAGGGGTGAAACTAATGAAAAACTGTTTTTT
TRBV28	TRBJ1-5	NA	NA	CASSGGSYYNQPQHF	TGTGCCAGCAGTGGCGGGTCCTATTACAATCAGCCCCAGCATTTT
TRBV7-2	TRBJ2-1	TRBD2	NA	CASSLLAGGPNEQFF	TGTGCCAGCAGCTTACTAGCGGGAGGGCCAAATGAGCAGTTCTTC
TRBV25-1	TRBJ1-6	TRBD1	NA	CASSPDRGWDNSPLHF	TGTGCCAGCAGCCCGGACAGGGGTTGGGATAATTCACCCCTCCACTTT
TRBV24-1	TRBJ2-1	TRBD2	NA	CATSPSGSSYNEQFF	TGTGCCACCAGTCCTAGCGGGAGCTCCTACAATGAGCAGTTCTTC
TRBV4-1	TRBJ2-5	TRBD2	NA	CASSQDGASGYETQYF	TGCGCCAGCAGCCAAGATGGGGCTAGCGGGTATGAGACCCAGTACTTC
TRBV18	TRBJ1-3	NA	NA	CASSQNEKRTGTGNTIYF	TGTGCCAGCTCACAGAACGAAAAAAGAACAGGCACCGGAAACACCATATATTTT
TRBV29-1	TRBJ2-7	TRBD2	NA	CSVQTSGRSYEQYF	TGCAGCGTACAGACTAGCGGCAGGTCCTACGAGCAGTACTTC
TRBV18	TRBJ2-3	NA	NA	CASSPPRFGSTDTQYF	TGTGCCAGCTCACCACCGCGGTTTGGGAGCACAGATACGCAGTATTTT
TRBV2	TRBJ2-4	TRBD1	NA	CASSVGTGIAKNIQYF	TGTGCCAGCAGTGTTGGGACAGGGATAGCCAAAAACATTCAGTACTTC
TRBV7-9	TRBJ1-3	NA	once	CASSALPLMESGNTIYF	TGTGCCAGCAGCGCTCTTCCCCTTATGGAGTCTGGAAACACCATATATTTT
TRBV15	TRBJ2-1	TRBD2	few	CATSRDRSGTPGNEQFF	TGTGCCACCAGCAGAGATCGTAGCGGGACCCCTGGGAATGAGCAGTTCTTC
TRBV6-2/TRBV6-3	TRBJ1-1	NA	NA	CASSYSEGEAFF	TGTGCCAGCAGTTACTCAGAGGGTGAAGCTTTCTTT
TRBV7-2	TRBJ2-5	TRBD1	once	CASSLNRGIGGETQYF	TGTGCCAGCAGCTTGAACAGGGGGATAGGGGGGGAGACCCAGTACTTC
TRBV7-7	TRBJ2-1	TRBD1	NA	CASSLATGGHNEQFF	TGTGCTAGCAGCTTAGCGACAGGGGGACACAATGAGCAGTTCTTC
TRBV3-1/TRBV3-2	TRBJ1-5	TRBD1	NA	CASSQDRQGDNQPQHF	TGTGCCAGCAGCCAAGATCGGCAGGGGGACAATCAGCCCCAGCATTTT
TRBV10-3	TRBJ1-5	TRBD1	NA	CAISESLGQGADQPQHF	TGTGCCATCAGTGAGTCTTTGGGACAGGGGGCTGATCAGCCCCAGCATTTT
TRBV28	TRBJ2-3	NA	NA	CASSVDYDITDTQYF	TGTGCCAGCAGTGTGGACTACGATATCACAGATACGCAGTATTTT
TRBV3-1/TRBV3-2	TRBJ1-4	NA	NA	CASSQDFPGEKLFF	TGTGCCAGCAGCCAAGATTTCCCGGGTGAAAAACTGTTTTTT
TRBV6-1	TRBJ2-7	TRBD1	NA	CASSEGGGIPYEQYF	TGTGCCAGCAGTGAAGGAGGGGGCATCCCCTACGAGCAGTACTTC
TRBV6-5	TRBJ2-3	NA	NA	CASSYQSSPMADTQYF	TGTGCCAGCAGTTACCAGTCTAGTCCTATGGCAGATACGCAGTATTTT
TRBV28	TRBJ2-2	TRBD2	NA	CASSLVAGNTGELFF	TGTGCCAGCAGTTTAGTAGCGGGGAACACCGGGGAGCTGTTTTTT
TRBV6-5	TRBJ1-4	TRBD1	NA	CASSNRQGKEKLFF	TGTGCCAGCAGTAATAGACAGGGGAAGGAAAAACTGTTTTTT
TRBV3-1/TRBV3-2	TRBJ2-1	NA	NA	CASSPTGRGEQFF	TGTGCCAGCAGCCCGACCGGCCGCGGTGAGCAGTTCTTC
TRBV6-4	TRBJ1-5	NA	NA	CASSDSGETGNQPQHF	TGTGCCAGCAGTGACTCAGGGGAAACGGGCAATCAGCCCCAGCATTTT
TRBV30	TRBJ2-4	NA	NA	CAWRPGAKNIQYF	TGTGCCTGGAGACCCGGGGCCAAAAACATTCAGTACTTC
TRBV5-6	TRBJ2-7	NA	few	CASTMPGIDEQYF	TGTGCCAGCACCATGCCGGGGATCGACGAGCAGTACTTC
TRBV7-2	TRBJ1-6	NA	NA	CASSFQGSPLHF	TGTGCCAGCAGCTTCCAGGGGTCACCCCTCCACTTT
TRBV3-1/TRBV3-2	TRBJ2-1	TRBD1	few	CASSQGDRAYNEQFF	TGTGCCAGCAGCCAAGGGGACAGGGCATACAATGAGCAGTTCTTC
TRBV7-2	TRBJ2-3	TRBD2	NA	CASSPLAGGGWYF	TGTGCCAGCAGCCCCCTTGCCGGGGGGGGCTGGTATTTT
TRBV7-8	TRBJ2-1	TRBD2	NA	CASRQGAGSSYNEQFF	TGTGCCAGCAGGCAGGGAGCGGGAAGCTCCTACAATGAGCAGTTCTTC
TRBV6-5	TRBJ1-1	TRBD1	NA	CASSYLAGGTEAFF	TGTGCCAGCAGTTACTTGGCAGGGGGGACTGAAGCTTTCTTT
TRBV7-2	TRBJ2-2	TRBD1	NA	CASSLTGGSNTGELFF	TGTGCCAGCAGCTTAACAGGGGGGTCTAACACCGGGGAGCTGTTTTTT
TRBV29-1	TRBJ2-3	NA	NA	CSVEDSLTQYF	TGCAGCGTTGAGGACAGCCTTACGCAGTATTTT
TRBV7-8	TRBJ2-5	TRBD2	NA	CASSLVSGGETQYF	TGTGCCAGCAGCTTAGTATCGGGGGGAGAGACCCAGTACTTC
TRBV4-2	TRBJ2-1	NA	NA	CASSRTGGDEQFF	TGTGCCAGCAGCCGAACCGGCGGCGATGAGCAGTTCTTC
TRBV30	TRBJ1-2	NA	NA	CAWRYGSNYGYTF	TGTGCCTGGAGATATGGCTCTAACTATGGCTACACCTTC
TRBV30	TRBJ1-6	TRBD1	few	CAWSPTGGRTPLHF	TGTGCCTGGAGCCCGACAGGGGGCAGGACACCCCTCCACTTT
TRBV19	TRBJ2-7	NA	NA	CASRRGHEQYF	TGTGCCAGCCGGCGGGGCCACGAGCAGTACTTC
TRBV9	TRBJ2-2	NA	NA	CASRSANTGELFF	TGTGCCAGCAGGTCCGCGAACACCGGGGAGCTGTTTTTT
TRBV27	TRBJ1-4	TRBD1	once	CASSFGQAGGKLFF	TGTGCCAGCAGTTTCGGACAGGCCGGGGGAAAACTGTTTTTT
TRBV12-3/TRBV12-4	TRBJ2-7	NA	NA	CASSPQVGYEQYF	TGTGCCAGCAGTCCTCAGGTCGGTTACGAGCAGTACTTC
TRBV27	TRBJ2-5	TRBD2	NA	CASRPLTSGGAGQYF	TGTGCCAGCAGACCTCTGACTAGCGGGGGGGCCGGCCAGTACTTC
TRBV5-1	TRBJ2-4	NA	NA	CASSLSGIEAKNIQYF	TGCGCCAGCAGCTTGTCGGGTATTGAGGCCAAAAACATTCAGTACTTC